This T cell receptor beta chain was recovered during a study of CD8+CD57+ T cells in acquired aplastic anemia. Study-wide context: The mean DNA yield obtained from sorted CD4+ and CD8+ cells came to about 3.2 ug.

Researchers used genomic DNA as the template to profile TCR beta VDJ and CDR3. TCRdb re-derived calls from the reads in MiXCR, one entry per CDR3 protein. The sample holds a few hundred thousand distinct CDR3 sequences, around 49% seen once. Previously, flow cytometry had revealed CD8+CD57+ cell expansion in the patients chosen for sequencing. With V trimmed by 1 base and J by 3 bases, 5 bases remained unmatched. Germline CDR1 and CDR2: LNHDA and SQIVND (reference sequence). This CDR3 region has 15 residues. The source of this sequence is a human donor with aplastic anemia. Sequenced material: sorted CD4+, CD8+, or CD8+CD57+ T cells (not recorded which) from PBMCs. V usage is TRBV19 and J usage is TRBJ1-2; 7 nucleotides agree with TRBD1. The CDR3 region has the DNA TGTGCCAGTAGTATAGTACAGGGGCATGACTATGGCTACACCTTC. The encoded protein is CASSIVQGHDYGYTF.